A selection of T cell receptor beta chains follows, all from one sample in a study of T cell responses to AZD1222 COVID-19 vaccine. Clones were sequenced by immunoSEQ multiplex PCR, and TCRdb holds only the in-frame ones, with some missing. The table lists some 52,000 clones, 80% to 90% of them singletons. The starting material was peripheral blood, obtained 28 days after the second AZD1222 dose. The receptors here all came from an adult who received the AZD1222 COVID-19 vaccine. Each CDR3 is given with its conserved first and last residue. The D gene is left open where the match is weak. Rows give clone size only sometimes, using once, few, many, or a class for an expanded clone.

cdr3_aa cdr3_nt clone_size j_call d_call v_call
CASSVAGTSYEQYF TGTGCCAGCAGCGTAGCCGGGACTTCCTACGAGCAGTACTTC NA TRBJ2-7 NA TRBV9
CASTGYGGMNTEAFF TGTGCCAGCACAGGGTACGGGGGGATGAACACTGAAGCTTTCTTT NA TRBJ1-1 NA TRBV7-9
CASSLGPRDNEQFF TGTGCCAGCAGCCTGGGCCCTCGGGACAATGAGCAGTTCTTC NA TRBJ2-1 NA TRBV7-9
CSGWIRTSGSSYNEQFF TGCAGCGGTTGGATTCGGACTAGCGGGAGCTCCTACAATGAGCAGTTCTTC NA TRBJ2-1 TRBD2 TRBV29-1
CASSPLREETYGYTF TGCGCCAGCAGCCCCCTCAGGGAGGAAACCTATGGCTACACCTTC NA TRBJ1-2 NA TRBV5-1
CASSHRQGGETQYF TGTGCCAGCAGCCACCGACAGGGAGGCGAGACCCAGTACTTC NA TRBJ2-5 NA TRBV27
CASSSLGRAQYF TGTGCCAGCAGTTCCCTAGGCCGGGCCCAGTACTTC NA TRBJ2-5 NA TRBV28
CAILAGGPGKNIQYF TGTGCCATACTAGCGGGAGGGCCGGGCAAAAACATTCAGTACTTC NA TRBJ2-4 TRBD2 TRBV6-4
CAISEGGAGGKAIQYF TGTGCCATCAGTGAAGGGGGTGCGGGAGGAAAAGCCATTCAGTACTTC once TRBJ2-4 TRBD2 TRBV10-3
CASSYPSSPQHF TGTGCCAGCAGTTACCCATCTTCGCCCCAGCATTTT NA TRBJ1-5 NA TRBV6-2/TRBV6-3
CASSQTHEQYF TGTGCCAGCTCTCAAACTCACGAGCAGTACTTC NA TRBJ2-7 NA TRBV3-1/TRBV3-2
CASSLVGGQSNTEAFF TGTGCCAGCAGCTTAGTGGGGGGCCAGTCGAACACTGAAGCTTTCTTT NA TRBJ1-1 NA TRBV7-2
CASSQQLAGAKDTQYF TGCGCCAGCAGCCAACAATTAGCGGGAGCGAAAGATACGCAGTATTTT NA TRBJ2-3 TRBD2 TRBV5-1
CASSRDRALNQPQHF TGTGCCAGTAGCAGGGACAGGGCCTTAAATCAGCCCCAGCATTTT NA TRBJ1-5 TRBD1 TRBV19
CASSFRGGYSYEQYF TGTGCCAGTAGTTTCCGCGGGGGGTACTCCTACGAGCAGTACTTC NA TRBJ2-7 TRBD2 TRBV19
CASSEWTGELFF TGTGCCAGCAGTGAATGGACCGGGGAGCTGTTTTTT NA TRBJ2-2 NA TRBV6-1
CASSLGTDTQYF TGTGCCAGTAGTCTAGGGACAGATACGCAGTATTTT NA TRBJ2-3 NA TRBV19
CASSLQGQYF TGTGCCAGCAGCTTACAGGGGCAGTACTTC NA TRBJ2-7 NA TRBV2
CASSPGPGHPRGYQETQYF TGTGCCAGCAGCCCGGGGCCGGGACACCCGAGGGGCTACCAAGAGACCCAGTACTTC NA TRBJ2-5 NA TRBV7-2
CAWSGRPTDTQYF TGTGCCTGGTCCGGCAGGCCCACAGATACGCAGTATTTT NA TRBJ2-3 NA TRBV30
CASTGALVSGNTIYF TGTGCCAGCACCGGCGCTCTAGTCTCTGGAAACACCATATATTTT NA TRBJ1-3 NA TRBV28
CAISNSGSSYNEQFF TGTGCCATCAGCAATAGCGGGAGCTCCTACAATGAGCAGTTCTTC NA TRBJ2-1 TRBD2 TRBV10-3
CASSQVFPGTNTGELFF TGTGCCAGCAGCCAAGTTTTCCCCGGGACAAACACCGGGGAGCTGTTTTTT once TRBJ2-2 NA TRBV14
CASSELRGSGETQYF TGTGCCAGCAGTGAATTGAGGGGTTCAGGAGAGACCCAGTACTTC NA TRBJ2-5 NA TRBV2
CASSEAGETQYF TGTGCCAGCAGTGAAGCTGGAGAGACCCAGTACTTC NA TRBJ2-5 NA TRBV2
CASLRRTGGGDTQYF TGTGCCAGCTTAAGGAGGACGGGAGGGGGAGATACGCAGTATTTT NA TRBJ2-3 TRBD2 TRBV7-9
CASSSPGGHQPQHF TGTGCCAGCAGTTCCCCAGGGGGACATCAGCCCCAGCATTTT once TRBJ1-5 TRBD1 TRBV27
CSVLQGNYEQYF TGCAGCGTCCTACAGGGGAACTACGAGCAGTACTTC once TRBJ2-7 TRBD1 TRBV29-1
CSAGDFDSPLHF TGCAGCGCAGGGGATTTTGATTCACCCCTCCACTTT few TRBJ1-6 NA TRBV29-1
CASSLVSGRVYEQYF TGTGCCAGCAGCTTAGTTTCCGGGCGAGTCTACGAGCAGTACTTC NA TRBJ2-7 NA TRBV7-9
CASSLGPLYEQYF TGCGCCAGCAGCTTGGGCCCTCTCTACGAGCAGTACTTC NA TRBJ2-7 NA TRBV5-1